This T cell receptor beta chain was sequenced in a study of CD8 T cells in Susac syndrome. Random hexamers were used to reverse transcribe the RNA input (roughly 0.5 to 1 ug). In TCRdb, the immunoSEQ multiplex PCR reads were re-called with MiXCR into one record per CDR3 protein. In the table there are more than 150,000 distinct CDR3 sequences, about 90% of which are singletons. The CD8+ and CD4+ T cells were negatively isolated, with the TEMRA cells enriched by FACS. The CDR3 extends over 11 amino acids. Trimming stripped 3 bases from V and 7 bases from J, with 9 bases between. Germline CDR1 is GTSNPN and CDR2 is SVGIG (reference sequence).

V usage is TRBV30 and J usage is TRBJ1-2; D not resolved. Sequenced sample: CD4+ T cells from PBMCs. The receptor was derived from a human donor in good health. In nucleotides, the CDR3 is TGTGCCTGGAGCCCGGGTGGTGGCTACACCTTC. Amino acids: CAWSPGGGYTF.